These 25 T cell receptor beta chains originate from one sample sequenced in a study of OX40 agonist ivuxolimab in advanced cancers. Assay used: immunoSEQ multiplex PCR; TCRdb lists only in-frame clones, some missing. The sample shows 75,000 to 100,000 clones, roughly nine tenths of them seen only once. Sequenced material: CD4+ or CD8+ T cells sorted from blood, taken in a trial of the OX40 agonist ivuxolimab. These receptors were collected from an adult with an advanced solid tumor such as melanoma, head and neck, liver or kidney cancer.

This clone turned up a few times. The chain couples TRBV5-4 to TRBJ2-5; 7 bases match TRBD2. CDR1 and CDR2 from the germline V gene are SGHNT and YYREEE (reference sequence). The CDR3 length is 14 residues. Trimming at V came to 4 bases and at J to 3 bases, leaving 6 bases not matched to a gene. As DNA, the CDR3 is TGTGCCAGCAGCAGGGACTACCTGGAAGAGACCCAGTACTTC. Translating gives CASSRDYLEETQYF.

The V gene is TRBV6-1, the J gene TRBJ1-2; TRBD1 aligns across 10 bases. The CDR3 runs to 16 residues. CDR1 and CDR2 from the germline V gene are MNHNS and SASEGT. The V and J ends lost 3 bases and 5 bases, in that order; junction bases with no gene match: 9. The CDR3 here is CASSDLGQGGGYGYTF. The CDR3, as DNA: TGTGCCAGCAGTGACCTTGGACAGGGGGGTGGTTATGGCTACACCTTC.

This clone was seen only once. CDR3 protein: CASSLILRESLGDEQYF. Here the CDR3 DNA reads TGTGCCAGCAGCTTGATCCTTCGGGAATCCCTTGGGGACGAGCAGTACTTC. J is TRBJ2-7 and V is TRBV5-6; weak D call: TRBD2 (5 bases). The CDR3 has 17 amino acids. Germline CDR1 and CDR2: SGHDT and YYEEEE. Trimming pared 1 base from V and 5 bases from J, leaving 22 bases between. Together with reference TRBV5-6 and TRBJ2-7, the CDR3 gives the full variable domain: DAGVTQSPTHLIKTRGQQVTLRCSPKSGHDTVSWYQQALGQGPQFIFQYYEEEERQRGNFPDRFSGHQFPNYSSELNVNALLLGDSALYLCASSLILRESLGDEQYFGPGTRLTVT.

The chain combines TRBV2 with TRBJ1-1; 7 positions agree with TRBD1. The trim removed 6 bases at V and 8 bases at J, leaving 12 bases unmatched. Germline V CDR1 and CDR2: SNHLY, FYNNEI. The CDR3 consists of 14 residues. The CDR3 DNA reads TGTGCCAGCAGGCAAGGGACAGACGGAAGAGAAGCTTTCTTT. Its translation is CASRQGTDGREAFF.

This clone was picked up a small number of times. CDR3 in amino acids: CSVEDSRRGNYGYTF. The CDR3 DNA reads TGCAGCGTTGAAGATTCGAGGAGAGGAAACTATGGCTACACCTTC. The chain recombines TRBV29-1 with TRBJ1-2; D is unclear. The CDR3 sequence is 15 residues long. The germline CDR1 and CDR2 sequences are SQVTM and ANQGSEA. Trimming removed 0 bases from V and 2 bases from J, with 13 bases in between. Filled out from reference TRBV29-1 and TRBJ1-2, the complete variable domain reads SAVISQKPSRDICQRGTSLTIQCQVDSQVTMMFWYRQQPGQSLTLIATANQGSEATYESGFVIDKFPISRPNLTFSTLTVSNMSPEDSSIYLCSVEDSRRGNYGYTFGSGTRLTVV.

In DNA form, the CDR3 reads TGTGCCAGTAGACCCCAGGGGGGGAACAATCAGCCCCAGCATTTT. Translation gives CASRPQGGNNQPQHF. This chain uses TRBV19 with TRBJ1-5; TRBD1 agrees at 7 bases. V gave up 6 bases and J gave up 3 bases; unmatched junction bases: 8. CDR1 is LNHDA and CDR2 is SQIVND in the germline V gene (reference sequence). The CDR3 totals 15 residues.

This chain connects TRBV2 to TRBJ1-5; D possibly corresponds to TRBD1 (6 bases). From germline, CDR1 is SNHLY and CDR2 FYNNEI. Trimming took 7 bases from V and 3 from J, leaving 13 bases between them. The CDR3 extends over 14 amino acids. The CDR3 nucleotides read TGTGCCAGCAAGCTGGGGGCAGACAATCAGCCCCAGCATTTT. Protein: CASKLGADNQPQHF.

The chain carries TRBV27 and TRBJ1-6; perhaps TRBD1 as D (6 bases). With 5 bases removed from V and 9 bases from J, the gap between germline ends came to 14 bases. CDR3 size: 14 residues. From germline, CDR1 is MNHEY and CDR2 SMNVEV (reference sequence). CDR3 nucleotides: TGTGCCAGCAGTCGAGGGACATTAGCTTCACCCCTCCACTTT. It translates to CASSRGTLASPLHF.

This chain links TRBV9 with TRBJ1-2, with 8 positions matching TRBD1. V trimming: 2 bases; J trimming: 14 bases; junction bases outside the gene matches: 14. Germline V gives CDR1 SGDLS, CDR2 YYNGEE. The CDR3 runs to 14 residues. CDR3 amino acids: CASSVGDRGDRKTF. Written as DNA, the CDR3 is TGTGCCAGCAGCGTTGGAGACAGGGGAGATAGAAAAACCTTC.

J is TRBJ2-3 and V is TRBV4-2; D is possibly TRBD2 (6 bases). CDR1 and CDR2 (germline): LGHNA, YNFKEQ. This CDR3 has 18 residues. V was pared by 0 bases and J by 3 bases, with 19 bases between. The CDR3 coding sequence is TGTGCCAGCAGCCAAGAACTGGTCGGTTTCGGGAGTACAGATACGCAGTATTTT. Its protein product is CASSQELVGFGSTDTQYF.

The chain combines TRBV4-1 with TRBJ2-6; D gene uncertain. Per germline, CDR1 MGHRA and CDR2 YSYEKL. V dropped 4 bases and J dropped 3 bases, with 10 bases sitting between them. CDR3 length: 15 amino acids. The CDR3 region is CASSPSPGGANVLTF. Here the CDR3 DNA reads TGCGCCAGCAGCCCCTCTCCTGGTGGGGCCAACGTCCTGACTTTC.

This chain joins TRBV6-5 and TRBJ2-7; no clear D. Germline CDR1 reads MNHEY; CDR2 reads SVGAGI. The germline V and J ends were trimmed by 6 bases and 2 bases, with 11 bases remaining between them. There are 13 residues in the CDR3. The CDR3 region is CASSPSKPYEQYF. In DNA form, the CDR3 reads TGTGCCAGCAGCCCGTCCAAGCCCTACGAGCAGTACTTC.

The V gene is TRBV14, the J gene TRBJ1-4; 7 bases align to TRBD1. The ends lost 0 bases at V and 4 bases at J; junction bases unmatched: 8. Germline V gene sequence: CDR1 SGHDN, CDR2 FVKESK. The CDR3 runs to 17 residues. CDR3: CASSQERPDRNNEKLFF. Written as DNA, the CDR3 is TGTGCCAGCAGCCAAGAGCGCCCGGACAGGAATAATGAAAAACTGTTTTTT.

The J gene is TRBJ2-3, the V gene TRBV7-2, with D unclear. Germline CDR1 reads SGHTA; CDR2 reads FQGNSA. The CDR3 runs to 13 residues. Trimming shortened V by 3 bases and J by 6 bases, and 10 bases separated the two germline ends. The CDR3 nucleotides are TGTGCCAGCAGCTTCATTGCCACTGATACGCAGTATTTT. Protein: CASSFIATDTQYF.

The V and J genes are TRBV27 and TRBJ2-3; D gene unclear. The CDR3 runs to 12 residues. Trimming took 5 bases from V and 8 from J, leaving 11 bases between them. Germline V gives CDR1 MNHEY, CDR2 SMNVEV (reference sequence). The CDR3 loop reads CASSPSHGTQYF. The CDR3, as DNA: TGTGCCAGCAGTCCTTCCCACGGTACGCAGTATTTT.

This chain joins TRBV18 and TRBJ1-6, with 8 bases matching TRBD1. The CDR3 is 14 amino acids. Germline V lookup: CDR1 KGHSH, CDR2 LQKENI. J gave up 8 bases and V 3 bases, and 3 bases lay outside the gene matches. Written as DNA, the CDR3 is TGTGCCAGCTCACCCGGGACAGGTCATTCACCCCTCCACTTT. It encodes CASSPGTGHSPLHF.

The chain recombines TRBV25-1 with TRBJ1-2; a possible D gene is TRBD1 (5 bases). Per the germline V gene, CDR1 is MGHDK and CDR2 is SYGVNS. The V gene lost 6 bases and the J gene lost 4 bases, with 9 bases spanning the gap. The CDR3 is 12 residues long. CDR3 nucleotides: TGTGCCAGCAGCGGGGGGGTCTATGGCTACACCTTC. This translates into CASSGGVYGYTF.

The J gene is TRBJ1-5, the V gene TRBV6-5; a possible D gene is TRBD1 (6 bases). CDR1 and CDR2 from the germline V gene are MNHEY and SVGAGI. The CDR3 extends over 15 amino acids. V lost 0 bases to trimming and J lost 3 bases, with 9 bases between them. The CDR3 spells CASSYSGTNNQPQHF. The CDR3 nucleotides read TGTGCCAGCAGTTACTCTGGGACAAACAATCAGCCCCAGCATTTT.

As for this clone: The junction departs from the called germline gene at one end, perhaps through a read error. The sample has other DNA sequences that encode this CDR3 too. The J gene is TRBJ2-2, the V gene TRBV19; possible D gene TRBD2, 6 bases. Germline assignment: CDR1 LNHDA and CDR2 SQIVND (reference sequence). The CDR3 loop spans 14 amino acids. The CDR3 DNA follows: TGTGCCAGTAGGCCGGGACTTCCTACCGGGGAGCTGTTCTTT. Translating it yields CASRPGLPTGELFF. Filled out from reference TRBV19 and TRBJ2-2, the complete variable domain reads DGGITQSPKYLFRKEGQNVTLSCEQNLNHDAMYWYRQDPGQGLRLIYYSQIVNDFQKGDIAEGYSVSREKKESFPLTVTSAQKNPTAFYLCASRPGLPTGELFFGEGSRLTVL.

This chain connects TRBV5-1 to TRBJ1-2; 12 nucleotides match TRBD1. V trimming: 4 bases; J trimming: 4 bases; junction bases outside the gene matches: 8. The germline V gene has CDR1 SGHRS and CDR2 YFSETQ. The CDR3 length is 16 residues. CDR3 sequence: CASSPGLGQGAYGYTF. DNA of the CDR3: TGCGCCAGCAGCCCCGGCTTGGGACAGGGGGCCTATGGCTACACCTTC.

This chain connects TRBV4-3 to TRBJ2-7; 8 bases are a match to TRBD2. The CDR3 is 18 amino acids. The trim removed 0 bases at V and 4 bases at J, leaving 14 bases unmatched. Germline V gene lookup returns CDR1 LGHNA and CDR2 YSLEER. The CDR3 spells CASSQDPAGELFSYEQYF. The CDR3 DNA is TGCGCCAGCAGCCAAGATCCAGCGGGAGAGTTATTCAGTTACGAGCAGTACTTC.

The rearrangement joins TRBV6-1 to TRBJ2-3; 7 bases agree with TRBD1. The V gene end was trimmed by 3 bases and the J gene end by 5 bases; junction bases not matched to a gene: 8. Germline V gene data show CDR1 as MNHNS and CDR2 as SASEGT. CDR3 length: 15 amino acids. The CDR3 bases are TGTGCCAGCAGTGACCCGACAGGGAAGGGAGATACGCAGTATTTT. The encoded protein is CASSDPTGKGDTQYF.

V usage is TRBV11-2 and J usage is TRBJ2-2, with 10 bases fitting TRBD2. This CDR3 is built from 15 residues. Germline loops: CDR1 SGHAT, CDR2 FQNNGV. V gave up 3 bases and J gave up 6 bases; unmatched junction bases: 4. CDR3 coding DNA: TGTGCCAGCAGCTTTGGAGCGGGAGGGGCCGGGGAGCTGTTTTTT. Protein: CASSFGAGGAGELFF. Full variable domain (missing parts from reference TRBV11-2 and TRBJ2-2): EAGVAQSPRYKIIEKRQSVAFWCNPISGHATLYWYQQILGQGPKLLIQFQNNGVVDDSQLPKDRFSAERLKGVDSTLKIQPAKLEDSAVYLCASSFGAGGAGELFFGEGSRLTVL.

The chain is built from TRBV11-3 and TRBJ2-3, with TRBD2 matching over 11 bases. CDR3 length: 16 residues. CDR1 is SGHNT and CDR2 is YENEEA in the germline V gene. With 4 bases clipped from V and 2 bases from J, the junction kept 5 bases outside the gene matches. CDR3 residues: CASSSGTSGYTDTQYF. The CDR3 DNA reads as TGTGCCAGCAGCTCAGGGACTAGCGGTTACACAGATACGCAGTATTTT.

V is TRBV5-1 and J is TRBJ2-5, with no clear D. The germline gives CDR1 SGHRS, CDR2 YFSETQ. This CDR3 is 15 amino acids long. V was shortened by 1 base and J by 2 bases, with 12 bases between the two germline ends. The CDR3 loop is CASSLLGYRQETQYF. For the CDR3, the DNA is TGCGCCAGCAGCTTGTTAGGGTACAGACAAGAGACCCAGTACTTC.